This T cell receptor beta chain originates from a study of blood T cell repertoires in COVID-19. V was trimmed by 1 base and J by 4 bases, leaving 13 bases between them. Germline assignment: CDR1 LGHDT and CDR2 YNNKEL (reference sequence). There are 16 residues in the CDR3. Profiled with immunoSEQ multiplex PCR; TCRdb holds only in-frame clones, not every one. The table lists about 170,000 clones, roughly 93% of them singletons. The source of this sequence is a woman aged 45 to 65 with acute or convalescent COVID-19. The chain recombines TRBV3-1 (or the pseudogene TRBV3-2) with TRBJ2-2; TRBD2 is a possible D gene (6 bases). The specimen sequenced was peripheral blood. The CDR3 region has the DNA TGTGCCAGCAGCCAAGGGGGCGCGGGGCCCACCGGGGAGCTGTTTTTT. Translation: CASSQGGAGPTGELFF.